The T cell receptor beta chain under discussion was sequenced for a study of T-cell memory formation after mild COVID-19. TCRdb used MiXCR to reprocess the 5' RACE reads, holding one entry per CDR3 protein. The data show some 410,000 distinct CDR3 sequences, with less than 25% seen just once and around 13% held by the top ten. V gave up 0 bases and J gave up 7 bases; unmatched junction bases: 3. This CDR3 has 15 residues. The germline V gene encodes CDR1 SGHNT and CDR2 YYREEE (reference sequence). The chain is built from TRBV5-4 and TRBJ2-3; 12 bases line up with TRBD1. The specimen was PBMCs or a T cell subset sorted from them (not recorded which). This clonotype was sampled from an adult woman who had mild COVID-19 (a few samples of this study predate the infection). Cell type and time point are not known. The CDR3 loop is CASSLEGQGANTQYF. The CDR3 DNA follows: TGTGCCAGCAGCTTGGAGGGACAGGGGGCCAATACGCAGTATTTT.